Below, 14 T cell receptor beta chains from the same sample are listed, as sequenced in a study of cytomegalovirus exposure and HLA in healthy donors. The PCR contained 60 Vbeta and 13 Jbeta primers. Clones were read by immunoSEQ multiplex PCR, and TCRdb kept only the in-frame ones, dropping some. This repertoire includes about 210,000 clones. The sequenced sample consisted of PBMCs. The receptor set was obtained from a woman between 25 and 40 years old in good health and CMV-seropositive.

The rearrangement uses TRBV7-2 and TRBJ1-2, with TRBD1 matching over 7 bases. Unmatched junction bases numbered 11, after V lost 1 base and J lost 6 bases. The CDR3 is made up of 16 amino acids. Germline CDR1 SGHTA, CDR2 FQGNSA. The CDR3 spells CASSLEIDREVHGYTF. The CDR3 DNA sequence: TGTGCCAGCAGCTTAGAGATAGACAGGGAGGTCCATGGCTACACCTTC.

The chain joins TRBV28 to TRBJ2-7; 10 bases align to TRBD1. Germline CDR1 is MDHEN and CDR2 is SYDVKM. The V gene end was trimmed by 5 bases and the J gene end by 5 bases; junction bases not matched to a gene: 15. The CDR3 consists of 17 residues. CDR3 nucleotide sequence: TGTGCCAGCAGTACGGCCGCCCGGGACAGGGGTTCGGACGAGCAGTACTTC. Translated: CASSTAARDRGSDEQYF. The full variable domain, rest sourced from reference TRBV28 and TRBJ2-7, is DVKVTQSSRYLVKRTGEKVFLECVQDMDHENMFWYRQDPGLGLRLIYFSYDVKMKEKGDIPEGYSVSREKKERFSLILESASTNQTSMYLCASSTAARDRGSDEQYFGPGTRLTVT.

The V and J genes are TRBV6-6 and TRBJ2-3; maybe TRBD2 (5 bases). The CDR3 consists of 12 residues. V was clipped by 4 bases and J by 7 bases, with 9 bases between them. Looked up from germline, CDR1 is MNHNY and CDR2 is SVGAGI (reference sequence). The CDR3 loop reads CASSSRTYTQYF. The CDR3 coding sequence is TGTGCCAGCAGTTCCCGGACTTATACGCAGTATTTT.

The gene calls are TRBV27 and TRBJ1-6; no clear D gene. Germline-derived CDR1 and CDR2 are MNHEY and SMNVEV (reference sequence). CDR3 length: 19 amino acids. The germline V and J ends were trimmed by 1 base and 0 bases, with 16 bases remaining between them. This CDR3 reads CASSLFGSGGSSYNSPLHF. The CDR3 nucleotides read TGTGCCAGCAGTTTATTCGGGTCCGGTGGGAGCTCCTATAATTCACCCCTCCACTTT.

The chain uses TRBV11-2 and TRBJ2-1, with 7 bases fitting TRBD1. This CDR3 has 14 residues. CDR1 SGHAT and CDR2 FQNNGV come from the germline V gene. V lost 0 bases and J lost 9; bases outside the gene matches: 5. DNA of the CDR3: TGTGCCAGCAGCTTAGATTTTCCAGGGGGTGAGCAGTTCTTC. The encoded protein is CASSLDFPGGEQFF.

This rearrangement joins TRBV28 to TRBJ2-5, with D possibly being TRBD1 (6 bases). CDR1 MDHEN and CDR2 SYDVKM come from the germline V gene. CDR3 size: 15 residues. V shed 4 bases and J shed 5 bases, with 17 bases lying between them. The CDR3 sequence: CASSSPQGLDETQYF. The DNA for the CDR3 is TGTGCCAGCAGTTCCCCGCAGGGGTTAGACGAGACCCAGTACTTC.

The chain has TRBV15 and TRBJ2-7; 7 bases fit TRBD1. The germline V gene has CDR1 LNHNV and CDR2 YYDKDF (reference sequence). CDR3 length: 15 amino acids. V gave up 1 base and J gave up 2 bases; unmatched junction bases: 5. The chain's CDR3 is CATSRGRQGAYEQYF. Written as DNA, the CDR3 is TGTGCCACCAGCAGAGGACGACAGGGAGCCTACGAGCAGTACTTC.

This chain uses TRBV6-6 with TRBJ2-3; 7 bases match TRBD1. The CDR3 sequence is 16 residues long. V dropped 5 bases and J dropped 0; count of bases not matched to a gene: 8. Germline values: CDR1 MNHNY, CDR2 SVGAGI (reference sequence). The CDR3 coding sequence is TGTGCCAGCAGTGGGGACAGAGACGCTAGCACAGATACGCAGTATTTT. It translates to CASSGDRDASTDTQYF.

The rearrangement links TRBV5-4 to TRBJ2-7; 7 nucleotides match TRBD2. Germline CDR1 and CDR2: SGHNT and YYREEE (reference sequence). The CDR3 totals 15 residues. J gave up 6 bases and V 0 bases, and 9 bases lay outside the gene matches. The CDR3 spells CASSLAGGSEVEQYF. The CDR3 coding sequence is TGTGCCAGCAGCTTGGCCGGCGGGAGTGAGGTCGAGCAGTACTTC.

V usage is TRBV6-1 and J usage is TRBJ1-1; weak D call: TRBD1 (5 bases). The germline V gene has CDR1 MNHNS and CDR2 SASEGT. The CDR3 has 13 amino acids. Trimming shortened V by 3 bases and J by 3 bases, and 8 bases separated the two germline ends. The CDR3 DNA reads TGTGCCAGCAGTGAGAACAGGTACACTGAAGCTTTCTTT. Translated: CASSENRYTEAFF.

The CDR3 bases are TGCGCCAGCAGCTTACAGGGGCAGGGGCAGCCCCAGCATTTT. This translates into CASSLQGQGQPQHF. The chain joins TRBV5-1 to TRBJ1-5; TRBD1 aligns across 7 bases. The CDR3 totals 14 residues. V lost 2 bases and J lost 7; bases outside the gene matches: 6. Germline assignment: CDR1 SGHRS and CDR2 YFSETQ. Full variable domain (outside the CDR3, taken from reference TRBV5-1 and TRBJ1-5): KAGVTQTPRYLIKTRGQQVTLSCSPISGHRSVSWYQQTPGQGLQFLFEYFSETQRNKGNFPGRFSGRQFSNSRSEMNVSTLELGDSALYLCASSLQGQGQPQHFGDGTRLSIL.

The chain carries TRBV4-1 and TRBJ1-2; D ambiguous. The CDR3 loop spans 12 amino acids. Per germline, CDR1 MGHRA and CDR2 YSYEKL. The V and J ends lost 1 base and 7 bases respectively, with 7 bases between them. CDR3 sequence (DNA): TGCGCCAGCAGCCAAGGGTGGGCTGGCTACACCTTC. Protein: CASSQGWAGYTF.

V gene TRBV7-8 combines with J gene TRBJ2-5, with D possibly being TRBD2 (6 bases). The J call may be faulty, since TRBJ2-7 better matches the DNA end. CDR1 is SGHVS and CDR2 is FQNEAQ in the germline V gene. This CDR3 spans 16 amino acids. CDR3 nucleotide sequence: TGTGCCAGCAGCCCATACCAAGGGACTTCGTCCTACGAGCAGTACTTC. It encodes CASSPYQGTSSYEQYF.

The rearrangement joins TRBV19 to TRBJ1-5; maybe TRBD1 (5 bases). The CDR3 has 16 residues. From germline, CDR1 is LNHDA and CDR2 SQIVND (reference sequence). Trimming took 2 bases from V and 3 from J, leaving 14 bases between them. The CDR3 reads CASSIWGTLVNQPQHF. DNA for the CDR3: TGTGCCAGTAGTATATGGGGCACGCTGGTCAATCAGCCCCAGCATTTT.